Following are 6 T cell receptor beta chains from one sample sequenced in a study of cytomegalovirus exposure and HLA in healthy donors. It was with 60 Vbeta and 13 Jbeta primers that the PCR ran. Assay: immunoSEQ multiplex PCR; the TCRdb copy retains only in-frame clones and omits some. The repertoire holds 150,000 to 200,000 clones, roughly four fifths seen once, with approximately 0.87% in the top ten. The sequenced sample was PBMCs. All receptors derive from a girl aged 2-15 years in good health and CMV-seropositive.

This chain connects TRBV19 to TRBJ1-4, with D tentatively TRBD1 (6 bases). CDR3 size: 14 residues. V gave up 8 bases and J gave up 7 bases, with 17 bases separating them. Germline V gene data show CDR1 as LNHDA and CDR2 as SQIVND (reference sequence). This CDR3 is CASLKTGPREKLFF. The CDR3 DNA reads TGTGCCAGTCTTAAGACAGGCCCCCGTGAAAAACTGTTTTTT.

The CDR3 coding sequence is TGCGCCAGCAGCGCCAGGGGGCGCGATGCTAACTATGGCTACACCTTC. It translates to CASSARGRDANYGYTF. The chain joins TRBV4-1 to TRBJ1-2; TRBD1 matches 8 bases. Germline V gene data show CDR1 as MGHRA and CDR2 as YSYEKL. V shed 5 bases and J 0 bases; nucleotides not matched to a gene: 8. This CDR3 spans 16 amino acids.

The chain links TRBV30 to TRBJ1-1; D possibly corresponds to TRBD1 (5 bases). This CDR3 is 13 amino acids long. Germline assignment: CDR1 GTSNPN and CDR2 SVGIG (reference sequence). The germline V and J ends were trimmed by 3 bases and 3 bases, with 11 bases remaining between them. The CDR3 protein is CAWRVTAYTEAFF. CDR3 bases: TGTGCCTGGAGGGTGACAGCTTACACTGAAGCTTTCTTT.

The chain employs TRBV5-6 and TRBJ2-3; D not resolved. Trimming took 0 bases from V and 5 from J, leaving 10 bases between them. CDR3 length: 14 amino acids. Germline-derived CDR1 and CDR2 are SGHDT and YYEEEE. DNA of the CDR3: TGTGCCAGCAGCTTGGTGCGAGGCGGAGATACGCAGTATTTT. The encoded protein is CASSLVRGGDTQYF.

The chain joins TRBV5-1 to TRBJ2-5; perhaps TRBD1 as D (6 bases). There are 15 residues in the CDR3. Per germline, CDR1 SGHRS and CDR2 YFSETQ. V was pared by 2 bases and J by 0 bases, with 11 bases between. The CDR3 loop is CASSFATGYQETQYF. The CDR3 DNA sequence: TGCGCCAGCAGCTTTGCCACAGGGTACCAAGAGACCCAGTACTTC.

The chain is built from TRBV5-1 and TRBJ2-5; 8 bases align to TRBD2. Germline CDR1 SGHRS, CDR2 YFSETQ. The CDR3 consists of 16 residues. With V trimmed by 2 bases and J by 4 bases, 10 bases remained unmatched. The CDR3 DNA follows: TGCGCCAGCAGCTTACTAGCGGCCAGGAGAGGAGAGACCCAGTACTTC. The encoded protein is CASSLLAARRGETQYF.